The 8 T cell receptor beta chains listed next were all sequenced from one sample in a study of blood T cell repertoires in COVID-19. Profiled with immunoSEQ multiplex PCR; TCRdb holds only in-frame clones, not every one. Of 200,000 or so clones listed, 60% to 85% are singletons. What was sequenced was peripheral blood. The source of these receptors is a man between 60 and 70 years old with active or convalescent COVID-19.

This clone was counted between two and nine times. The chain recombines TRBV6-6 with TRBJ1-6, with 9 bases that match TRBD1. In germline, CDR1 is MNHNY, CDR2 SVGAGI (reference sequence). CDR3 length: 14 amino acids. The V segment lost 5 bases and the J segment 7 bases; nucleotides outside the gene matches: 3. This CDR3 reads CASSPGTGNSPLHF. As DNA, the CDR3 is TGTGCCAGCAGTCCCGGGACAGGGAATTCACCCCTCCACTTT.

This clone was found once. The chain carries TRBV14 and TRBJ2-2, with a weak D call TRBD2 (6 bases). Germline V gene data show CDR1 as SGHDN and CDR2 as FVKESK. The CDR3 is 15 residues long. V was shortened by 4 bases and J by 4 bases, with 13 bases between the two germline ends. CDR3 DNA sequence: TGTGCCAGCAGCCGTACAGCGGGTTCCACCGGGGAGCTGTTTTTT. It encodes CASSRTAGSTGELFF.

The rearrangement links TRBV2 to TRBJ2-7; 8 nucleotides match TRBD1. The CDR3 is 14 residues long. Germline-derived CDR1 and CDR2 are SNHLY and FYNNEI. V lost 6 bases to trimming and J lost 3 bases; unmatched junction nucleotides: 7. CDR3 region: CASRYGQGFYEQYF. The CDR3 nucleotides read TGTGCCAGCAGGTACGGACAGGGATTCTACGAGCAGTACTTC. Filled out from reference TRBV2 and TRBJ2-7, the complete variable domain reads EPEVTQTPSHQVTQMGQEVILRCVPISNHLYFYWYRQILGQKVEFLVSFYNNEISEKSEIFDDQFSVERPDGSNFTLKIRSTKLEDSAMYFCASRYGQGFYEQYFGPGTRLTVT.

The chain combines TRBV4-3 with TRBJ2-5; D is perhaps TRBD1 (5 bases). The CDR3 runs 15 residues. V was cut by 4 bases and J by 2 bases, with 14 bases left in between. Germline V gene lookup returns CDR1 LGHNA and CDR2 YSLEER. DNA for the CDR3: TGCGCCAGCAGCCGCATAACAGGAGCTCAAGAGACCCAGTACTTC. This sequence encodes CASSRITGAQETQYF.

The CDR3 loop reads CASSPRPTSVSDTQYF. The DNA of the CDR3 is TGTGCCAGCAGCCCCCGCCCGACTAGCGTTTCAGATACGCAGTATTTT. The chain combines TRBV9 with TRBJ2-3, with 8 bases identical to TRBD2. The CDR3 has 16 residues. Looked up from germline, CDR1 is SGDLS and CDR2 is YYNGEE. Germline trimming cut 4 bases from V and 4 bases from J; bases unmatched to any gene: 11.

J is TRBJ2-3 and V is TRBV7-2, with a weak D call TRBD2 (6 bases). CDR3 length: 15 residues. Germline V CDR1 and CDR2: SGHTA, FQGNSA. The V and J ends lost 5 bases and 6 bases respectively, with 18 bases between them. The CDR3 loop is CASSPWEEGGDTQYF. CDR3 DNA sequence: TGTGCCAGCAGCCCTTGGGAGGAGGGAGGCGATACGCAGTATTTT.

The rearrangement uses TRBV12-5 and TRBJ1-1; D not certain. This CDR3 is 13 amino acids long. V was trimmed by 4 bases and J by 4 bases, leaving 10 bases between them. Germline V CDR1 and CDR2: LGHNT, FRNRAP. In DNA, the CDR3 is TGTGCTAGTGGTTCCTCAGGAAGCACTGAAGCTTTCTTT. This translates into CASGSSGSTEAFF.

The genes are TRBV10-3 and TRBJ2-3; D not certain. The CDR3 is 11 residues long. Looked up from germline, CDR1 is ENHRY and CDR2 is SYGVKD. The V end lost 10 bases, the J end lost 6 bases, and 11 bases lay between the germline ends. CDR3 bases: TGTGCCACCTCCCTCCTCGATACGCAGTATTTT. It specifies CATSLLDTQYF.